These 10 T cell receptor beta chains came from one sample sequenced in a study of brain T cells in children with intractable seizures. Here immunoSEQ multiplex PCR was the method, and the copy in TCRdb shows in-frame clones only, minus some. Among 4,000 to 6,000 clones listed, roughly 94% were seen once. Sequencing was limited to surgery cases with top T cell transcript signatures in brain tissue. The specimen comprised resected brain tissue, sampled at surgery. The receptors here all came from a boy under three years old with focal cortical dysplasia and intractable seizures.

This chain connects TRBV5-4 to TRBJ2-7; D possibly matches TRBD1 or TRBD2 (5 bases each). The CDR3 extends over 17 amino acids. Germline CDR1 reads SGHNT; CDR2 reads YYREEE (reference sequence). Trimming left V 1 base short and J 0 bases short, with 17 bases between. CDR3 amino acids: CASSLKGSGVLSYEQYF. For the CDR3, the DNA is TGTGCCAGCAGCTTGAAGGGGAGTGGAGTCCTCTCCTACGAGCAGTACTTC. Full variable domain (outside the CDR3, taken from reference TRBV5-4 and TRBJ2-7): ETGVTQSPTHLIKTRGQQVTLRCSSQSGHNTVSWYQQALGQGPQFIFQYYREEENGRGNFPPRFSGLQFPNYSSELNVNALELDDSALYLCASSLKGSGVLSYEQYFGPGTRLTVT.

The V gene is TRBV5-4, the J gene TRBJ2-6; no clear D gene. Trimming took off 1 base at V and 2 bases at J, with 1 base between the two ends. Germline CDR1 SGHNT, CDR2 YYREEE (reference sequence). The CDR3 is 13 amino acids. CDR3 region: CASSLPGANVLTF. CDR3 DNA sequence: TGTGCCAGCAGCTTGCCTGGGGCCAACGTCCTGACTTTC. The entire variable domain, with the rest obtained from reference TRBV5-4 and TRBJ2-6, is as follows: ETGVTQSPTHLIKTRGQQVTLRCSSQSGHNTVSWYQQALGQGPQFIFQYYREEENGRGNFPPRFSGLQFPNYSSELNVNALELDDSALYLCASSLPGANVLTFGAGSRLTVL.

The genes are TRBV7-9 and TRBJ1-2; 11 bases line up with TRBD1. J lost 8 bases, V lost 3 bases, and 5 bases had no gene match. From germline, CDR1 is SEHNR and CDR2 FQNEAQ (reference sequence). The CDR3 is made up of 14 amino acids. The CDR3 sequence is CASSFGQGAKGYTF. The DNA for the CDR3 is TGTGCCAGCAGCTTCGGACAGGGGGCTAAAGGCTACACCTTC.

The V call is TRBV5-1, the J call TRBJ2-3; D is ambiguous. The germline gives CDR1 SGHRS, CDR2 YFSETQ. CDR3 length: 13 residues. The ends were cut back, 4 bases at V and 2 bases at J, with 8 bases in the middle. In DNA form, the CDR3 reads TGCGCCAGCAGCCGACTTTTCACAGATACGCAGTATTTT. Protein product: CASSRLFTDTQYF.

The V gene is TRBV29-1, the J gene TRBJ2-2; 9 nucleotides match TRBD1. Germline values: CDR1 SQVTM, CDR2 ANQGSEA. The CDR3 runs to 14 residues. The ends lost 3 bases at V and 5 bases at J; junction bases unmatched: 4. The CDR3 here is CSVDPTGGTGELFF. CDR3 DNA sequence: TGCAGCGTTGACCCGACAGGGGGGACCGGGGAGCTGTTTTTT.

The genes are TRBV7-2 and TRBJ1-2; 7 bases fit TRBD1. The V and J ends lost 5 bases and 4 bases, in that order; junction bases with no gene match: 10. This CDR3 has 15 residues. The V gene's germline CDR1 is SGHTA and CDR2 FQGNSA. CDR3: CASSLLDRAIYGYTF. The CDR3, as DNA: TGTGCCAGCAGCCTCCTCGACAGGGCCATCTATGGCTACACCTTC.

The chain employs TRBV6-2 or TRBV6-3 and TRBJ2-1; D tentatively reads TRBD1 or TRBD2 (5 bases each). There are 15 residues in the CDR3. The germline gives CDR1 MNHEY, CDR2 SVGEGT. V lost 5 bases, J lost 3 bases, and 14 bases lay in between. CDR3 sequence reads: CASSPGTRDYNEQFF. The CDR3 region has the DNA TGTGCCAGCAGTCCGGGGACCCGCGACTACAATGAGCAGTTCTTC.

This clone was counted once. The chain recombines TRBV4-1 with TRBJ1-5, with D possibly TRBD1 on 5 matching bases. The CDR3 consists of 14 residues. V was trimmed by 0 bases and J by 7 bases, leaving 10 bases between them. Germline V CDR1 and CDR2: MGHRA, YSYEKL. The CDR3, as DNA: TGCGCCAGCAGCCAAGATCAGGGAACGCAGCCCCAGCATTTT. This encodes CASSQDQGTQPQHF.

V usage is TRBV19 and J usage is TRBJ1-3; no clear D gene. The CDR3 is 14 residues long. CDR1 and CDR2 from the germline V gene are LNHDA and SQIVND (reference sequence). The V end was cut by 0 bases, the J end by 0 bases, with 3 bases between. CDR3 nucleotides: TGTGCCAGTAGTATAGACAGCTCTGGAAACACCATATATTTT. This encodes CASSIDSSGNTIYF.

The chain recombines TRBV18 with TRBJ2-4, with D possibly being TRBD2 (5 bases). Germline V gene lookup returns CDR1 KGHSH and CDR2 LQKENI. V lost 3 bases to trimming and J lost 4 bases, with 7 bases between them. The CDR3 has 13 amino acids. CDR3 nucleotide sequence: TGTGCCAGCTCACCGGGAGAAAAAAACATTCAGTACTTC. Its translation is CASSPGEKNIQYF.